These 19 T cell receptor beta chains share one sample of origin, sequenced in a study of beta chain features in type 1 diabetes. All of the isolated RNA was reverse transcribed, so expressed TCRB transcripts were sequenced. Data came from immunoSEQ multiplex PCR; TCRdb stores just in-frame clones and leaves some out. In the table there are 300,000 to 350,000 clones, 8% of which are singletons. Sequencing input: central memory CD4+ T cells from blood. These receptors all come from a woman aged 18-29 years in good health.

There are a few counts of this clone. The V and J genes are TRBV5-1 and TRBJ2-1; 12 bases align to TRBD2. Germline CDR1 reads SGHRS; CDR2 reads YFSETQ. After removal of 1 base from V and 9 bases from J, the junction contained 8 bases not matched to a gene. The CDR3 totals 16 residues. The CDR3 reads CASSLSGLAGLGEQFF. Here the CDR3 DNA reads TGCGCCAGCAGCTTGTCAGGACTAGCGGGATTAGGTGAGCAGTTCTTC.

This clone was picked up many times. The V gene is TRBV15, the J gene TRBJ1-5, with unresolved D. The germline V gene has CDR1 LNHNV and CDR2 YYDKDF (reference sequence). The germline V and J ends were trimmed by 0 bases and 5 bases, with 2 bases remaining between them. The CDR3 totals 12 residues. The CDR3 sequence: CATSRDHQPQHF. In DNA form, the CDR3 reads TGTGCCACCAGCAGAGATCATCAGCCCCAGCATTTT.

V is TRBV11-2 and J is TRBJ1-1; the D is unclear. The CDR3 runs 13 residues. Germline-derived CDR1 and CDR2 are SGHAT and FQNNGV. V dropped 3 bases and J dropped 10 bases, with 15 bases sitting between them. In nucleotides, the CDR3 is TGTGCCAGCAGCTTGGCGGGGTCGGCACGAGCTTTCTTT. Translating gives CASSLAGSARAFF.

The genes are TRBV7-2 and TRBJ2-5; tentatively, D is TRBD2 (7 bases). Germline CDR1 reads SGHTA; CDR2 reads FQGNSA. V was pared by 5 bases and J by 5 bases, with 18 bases between. The CDR3 is made up of 15 amino acids. The chain's CDR3 is CASSVYRTGGETQYF. Here the CDR3 DNA reads TGTGCCAGCAGCGTATACAGGACGGGGGGCGAGACCCAGTACTTC.

V is TRBV9 and J is TRBJ1-3, with D unclear. The V end lost 4 bases, the J end lost 0 bases, and 14 bases lay between the germline ends. This CDR3 spans 16 amino acids. Germline V gene sequence: CDR1 SGDLS, CDR2 YYNGEE. CDR3: CASSPRLGISGNTIYF. CDR3 nucleotide sequence: TGTGCCAGCAGCCCACGTCTGGGAATCTCTGGAAACACCATATATTTT.

The rearrangement uses TRBV5-1 and TRBJ2-1; D uncertain. Per the germline V gene, CDR1 is SGHRS and CDR2 is YFSETQ. The CDR3 contains 13 residues. V dropped 4 bases and J dropped 7 bases, with 12 bases sitting between them. The CDR3 DNA is TGCGCCAGCAGCGTTGGTATTAGGAATGAGCAGTTCTTC. Amino acid sequence: CASSVGIRNEQFF.

This sequence joins TRBV4-2 and TRBJ2-3; the D gene is possibly TRBD1 (6 bases). This CDR3 has 16 amino acids. Germline V gives CDR1 LGHNA, CDR2 YNFKEQ. The V end lost 0 bases, the J end lost 5 bases, and 15 bases lay between the germline ends. CDR3 residues: CASSQEGTRAGDTQYF. CDR3 nucleotide sequence: TGTGCCAGCAGCCAAGAAGGGACAAGAGCAGGAGATACGCAGTATTTT.

The chain joins TRBV5-1 to TRBJ1-2, with 11 bases identical to TRBD1. The V and J ends lost 1 base and 2 bases, in that order; junction bases with no gene match: 13. CDR1 SGHRS and CDR2 YFSETQ come from the germline V gene. This CDR3 contains 19 residues. The CDR3 nucleotides are TGCGCCAGCAGCTTGAGAGGACAGGGGGCTATCTGGGGAAACTATGGCTACACCTTC. Encoded protein: CASSLRGQGAIWGNYGYTF.

The chain joins TRBV7-2 to TRBJ2-3, with 10 bases fitting TRBD2. CDR3 length: 15 amino acids. Germline assignment: CDR1 SGHTA and CDR2 FQGNSA. J was trimmed by 3 bases and V by 3 bases; bases with no gene match: 3. CDR3 in DNA: TGTGCCAGCAGCTTTCTAGCGGGAGTGACAGATACGCAGTATTTT. It yields the protein CASSFLAGVTDTQYF.

The chain employs TRBV4-2 and TRBJ1-1, with D unresolved. Germline V lookup: CDR1 LGHNA, CDR2 YNFKEQ. The CDR3 length is 14 residues. Trimming stripped 0 bases from V and 1 base from J, with 6 bases between. The CDR3 is CASSQDLGNTEAFF. CDR3 in DNA: TGTGCCAGCAGCCAAGATCTCGGGAACACTGAAGCTTTCTTT.

This clone was detected many times. The chain employs TRBV5-1 and TRBJ1-1; D gene unclear. The V end lost 7 bases, the J end lost 7 bases, and 17 bases lay between the germline ends. CDR1 SGHRS and CDR2 YFSETQ come from the germline V gene. The CDR3 sequence is 13 residues long. This CDR3 is CASRVWGEGEAFF. The DNA of the CDR3 is TGCGCCAGCCGGGTCTGGGGTGAAGGTGAAGCTTTCTTT. Full variable domain (rest looked up from reference TRBV5-1 and TRBJ1-1): KAGVTQTPRYLIKTRGQQVTLSCSPISGHRSVSWYQQTPGQGLQFLFEYFSETQRNKGNFPGRFSGRQFSNSRSEMNVSTLELGDSALYLCASRVWGEGEAFFGQGTRLTVV.

This chain joins TRBV18 and TRBJ2-3, with D possibly called TRBD1 or TRBD2 (5 bases each). CDR1 and CDR2 (germline): KGHSH, LQKENI. Trimming took off 6 bases at V and 2 bases at J, with 9 bases between the two ends. The CDR3 extends over 13 amino acids. Here the CDR3 reads CASSPGHTDTQYF. The CDR3 DNA is TGTGCCAGCTCGCCGGGGCACACAGATACGCAGTATTTT.

The rearrangement joins TRBV15 to TRBJ2-1, with 9 bases lining up with TRBD2. This CDR3 has 17 amino acids. V was clipped by 6 bases and J by 9 bases; unmatched bases: 18. CDR1 and CDR2 (germline): LNHNV, YYDKDF (reference sequence). The CDR3 is CATRGPRGRALGGEQFF. The CDR3 DNA sequence: TGTGCCACCAGGGGACCTCGCGGGAGGGCCTTAGGCGGTGAGCAGTTCTTC.

This chain uses TRBV7-2 with TRBJ2-3; 7 bases map to TRBD1. Germline assignment: CDR1 SGHTA and CDR2 FQGNSA. The V segment lost 7 bases and the J segment 5 bases; nucleotides outside the gene matches: 3. The CDR3 spans 12 residues. CDR3 bases: TGTGCCAGCATGACAGGGCTAGATACGCAGTATTTT. Translating gives CASMTGLDTQYF.

This clone has ten or more counts. The V call is TRBV27, the J call TRBJ2-7, with 14 bases identical to TRBD2. Germline CDR1 is MNHEY and CDR2 is SMNVEV (reference sequence). The CDR3 has 17 amino acids. With V trimmed by 2 bases and J by 5 bases, 8 bases remained unmatched. CDR3 sequence: CASSLGLTSGRANEQYF. The CDR3 DNA follows: TGTGCCAGCAGTTTAGGCCTGACTAGCGGGAGGGCCAACGAGCAGTACTTC.

The V and J genes are TRBV2 and TRBJ1-1; D might be TRBD1 (5 bases). The CDR3 sequence is 13 residues long. From germline, CDR1 is SNHLY and CDR2 FYNNEI. Trimming pared 7 bases from V and 0 bases from J, leaving 9 bases between. For the CDR3, the DNA is TGTGCCAGCAAACAGGACATGAACACTGAAGCTTTCTTT. Translated, it gives CASKQDMNTEAFF.

The table lists this clone with a few counts. The chain couples TRBV14 to TRBJ2-3; no definite D call. V was shortened by 2 bases and J by 11 bases, with 14 bases between the two germline ends. There are 13 residues in the CDR3. CDR1 and CDR2 (germline): SGHDN, FVKESK. CDR3 sequence reads: CASSQQSRTGQYF. The CDR3 DNA is TGTGCCAGCAGCCAACAGTCTCGGACGGGGCAGTATTTT.

The V call is TRBV29-1, the J call TRBJ2-3; a possible D gene is TRBD2 (5 bases). The CDR3 extends over 14 amino acids. Deletions cut 3 bases from V and 3 bases from J, with 13 bases between. Germline CDR1 SQVTM, CDR2 ANQGSEA. CDR3 bases: TGCAGCGTTGACCCTTTACTAGAAACAGATACGCAGTATTTT. Protein product: CSVDPLLETDTQYF.

The chain is built from TRBV15 and TRBJ1-1; D not certain. This CDR3 contains 13 residues. Between the trimmed V and J ends, which lost 3 bases and 5 bases, there was a span of 10 bases. Germline V CDR1 and CDR2: LNHNV, YYDKDF (reference sequence). As DNA, the CDR3 is TGTGCCACCAGCAGCAGAGGTGGGACTGAAGCTTTCTTT. It is translated as CATSSRGGTEAFF.